Each of the 5 T cell receptor beta chains below was sequenced from the same sample in a study of graft-versus-host responses after intestinal transplantation. Repertoires were generated with immunoSEQ multiplex PCR, while TCRdb's copy carries only in-frame clones and drops some. Of more than 65,000 clones listed, 90% to 95% were seen once; the top ten hold around 0.54%. No antigen has been identified for these receptors. The sample in question was unstimulated CD8+ T cells sorted from spleen or lymph node cells, obtained before intestinal transplant. These receptors were taken from a human donor who received an intestinal transplant.

A word on this clone: This specimen includes other DNA sequences encoding the same CDR3. The chain links TRBV11-2 to TRBJ1-1; D is possibly TRBD1 (6 bases). CDR3 length: 19 residues. Germline V gives CDR1 SGHAT, CDR2 FQNNGV. Trimming took 1 base from V and 3 from J, leaving 24 bases between them. The CDR3 spells CASSLVPGQIANSDTEAFF. CDR3 DNA: TGTGCCAGCAGCTTAGTCCCTGGACAGATCGCGAACTCTGACACTGAAGCTTTCTTT.

DNA for the CDR3: TGTGCCAGCAGCGTAGATCCTAGTGGCAATGAGCAGTTCTTC. Encoded protein: CASSVDPSGNEQFF. The rearrangement links TRBV9 to TRBJ2-1; no definite D call. Germline CDR1 is SGDLS and CDR2 is YYNGEE. The CDR3 is made up of 14 amino acids. Trimming took 0 bases from V and 6 from J, leaving 10 bases between them.

The genes are TRBV6-6 and TRBJ2-7; D is uncertain. V was clipped by 7 bases and J by 7 bases, with 17 bases between them. The germline CDR1 and CDR2 sequences are MNHNY and SVGAGI (reference sequence). The CDR3 length is 13 residues. The CDR3 DNA reads TGTGCCAGCAAAGTTCCCCGACGGAGAGAGCAGTACTTC. Protein: CASKVPRRREQYF.

In DNA, the CDR3 is TGTGCCAGCAGTTTATCGCACTACGAGCAGTACTTC. It encodes CASSLSHYEQYF. V gene TRBV28 combines with J gene TRBJ2-7; unclear D gene. CDR1 is MDHEN and CDR2 is SYDVKM in the germline V gene. The CDR3 runs to 12 residues. Between the trimmed V and J ends, which lost 1 base and 3 bases, there was a span of 4 bases.

The chain recombines TRBV27 with TRBJ2-3; tentatively, D is TRBD1 (5 bases). The germline V gene has CDR1 MNHEY and CDR2 SMNVEV (reference sequence). Trimming shortened V by 4 bases and J by 0 bases, and 17 bases separated the two germline ends. The CDR3 extends over 17 amino acids. As DNA, the CDR3 is TGTGCCAGCAGTTCCTATACCGGACAAGAAAGCACAGATACGCAGTATTTT. Residues: CASSSYTGQESTDTQYF.